Sequencing of this TCR beta chain was carried out in a study of cytomegalovirus exposure and HLA in healthy donors. Primers: 60 Vbeta forward and 13 Jbeta reverse. Method: immunoSEQ multiplex PCR; TCRdb's copy keeps in-frame clones and lacks some. The sample records 90,000 to 120,000 clones, about 74% being singletons. Overall study findings and caveats: Researchers left out some V segments, among them TRBV6-2 and TRBV6-3, as indistinguishable.

The CDR3 loop spans 15 amino acids. Germline lookup yields CDR1 MNHEY and CDR2 SVGAGI. Between the trimmed V and J ends, which lost 0 bases and 5 bases, there was a span of 8 bases. Comments on this clone: As yet, its antigen is unknown.

This clonotype was obtained from a woman between 35 and 50 years old in good health and CMV-seropositive. The V call is TRBV6-5, the J call TRBJ1-6, with D perhaps TRBD1 (6 bases). The sample taken for sequencing was PBMCs. The CDR3 sequence is CASSYSGGDNSPLHF. Here the CDR3 DNA reads TGTGCCAGCAGTTACTCAGGGGGAGATAATTCACCCCTCCACTTT.